The 12 T cell receptor beta chains presented below share a single source sample, sequenced in a study of blood T cells in healthy people across ages (dated by TCRdb to between 2015 and 2016). Preparation of the library involved 5' RACE. The sample was run on an Illumina HiSeq 2500. A second PCR of about 6 to 12 cycles was performed with a sample-barcoded 5' primer and a J-beta primer mix. The public reads were run again by TCRdb, first through fastp at Q25 and then through MiXCR, and only productive beta chains were kept. Identical CDR3 protein sequences are pooled into one entry, listed with their most common genes and DNA. Across this sample there are 750,000 to 1,000,000 distinct CDR3 sequences, with 25% to 30% seen only once. The ten largest account for roughly 10% of the sample. These records were also assigned to another study, of T cells of mothers and their children.

Sequenced sample: blood. The receptors originated from a woman aged 40 to 50 in good health.

This clonotype was counted only a few times. The genes are TRBV5-5 and TRBJ2-7; 8 bases line up with TRBD1. The length of the CDR3 is 15 residues. V shed 4 bases, J shed 7 bases, and the junction held 13 bases outside the gene matches. Germline V CDR1 and CDR2: SGHKS, YYEKEE (reference sequence). Written as DNA, the CDR3 is TGTGCCAGCAGCACAGGACAGGGACCATACAATGAGCAGTACTTC. Protein product: CASSTGQGPYNEQYF.

Notes on this clonotype: The conserved closing phenylalanine or tryptophan is absent in this CDR3, likely reflecting a read error. The chain recombines TRBV5-1 with TRBJ2-7, with D perhaps matching TRBD1 (6 bases). The CDR3 covers 16 residues. Germline V lookup: CDR1 SGHRS, CDR2 YFSETQ. In DNA, the CDR3 is TGCGCCTGCAGCTTGGCCGGGCGAGGGGACACCTACGAGCAGTACATC. It codes for CACSLAGRGDTYEQYI.

This sequence joins TRBV9 and TRBJ2-2; 7 positions match TRBD1. From germline, CDR1 is SGDLS and CDR2 YYNGEE. J gave up 4 bases and V 0 bases, and 3 bases lay outside the gene matches. This CDR3 has 15 amino acids. CDR3 loop: CASSVGSGGTGELFF. Here the CDR3 DNA reads TGTGCCAGCAGCGTAGGGTCAGGGGGCACCGGGGAGCTGTTTTTT.

This rearrangement joins TRBV12-3 or TRBV12-4 to TRBJ2-3; 9 bases fit TRBD2. The J segment lost 2 bases and the V segment lost 3 bases, leaving 3 bases of the junction unmatched. The CDR3 extends over 15 amino acids. The CDR3: CASSFLAGHTDTQYF. The CDR3, as DNA: TGTGCCAGCAGTTTCCTAGCGGGGCACACAGATACGCAGTATTTT.

This clonotype was picked up a small number of times. This chain joins TRBV4-1 and TRBJ2-5, with 9 bases matching TRBD2. Germline CDR1 and CDR2: MGHRA and YSYEKL. Germline trimming cut 5 bases from V and 4 bases from J; bases unmatched to any gene: 5. The CDR3 length is 14 residues. DNA for the CDR3: TGCGCCAGCAGCTTCACTAGCGGGTCAGAGACCCAGTACTTC. As protein: CASSFTSGSETQYF.

The chain is built from TRBV7-3 and TRBJ1-1; a possible D gene is TRBD1 (5 bases). The CDR3 spans 15 residues. The ends were cut back, 1 base at V and 6 bases at J, with 15 bases in the middle. Germline assignment: CDR1 SGHTA and CDR2 FQGTGA. The CDR3 DNA reads as TGTGCCAGCAGCTTAAACGCCGGGGGGTTAGCTGAAGCTTTCTTT. This translates into CASSLNAGGLAEAFF.

This clonotype was counted a few times. The chain is built from TRBV5-6 and TRBJ2-4, with TRBD2 as a possible D gene (5 bases). Germline V gives CDR1 SGHDT, CDR2 YYEEEE. There are 17 residues in the CDR3. V was shortened by 4 bases and J by 0 bases, with 17 bases between the two germline ends. In DNA, the CDR3 is TGTGCCAGCAGCGGGCCCGGCGGGCCAGTAGCCAAAAACATTCAGTACTTC. Translating gives CASSGPGGPVAKNIQYF.

The gene calls are TRBV29-1 and TRBJ2-5, with D possibly being TRBD1 (5 bases). CDR1 and CDR2 (germline): SQVTM, ANQGSEA. With 2 bases removed from V and 7 bases from J, the gap between germline ends came to 20 bases. The CDR3 runs to 15 residues. The CDR3 DNA reads as TGCAGCGTTGAACTCGCGTTCGGGTTTCAGGGGACCCAGTACTTC. This translates into CSVELAFGFQGTQYF.

This clonotype was observed many times. The CDR3 DNA sequence: TGCAGCGTTTCCGCAGGGGTAGGGGCCAACGTCCTGACTTTC. It encodes CSVSAGVGANVLTF. The chain carries TRBV29-1 and TRBJ2-6; D is possibly TRBD1 (6 bases). Trimming removed 5 bases at V and 4 bases at J, with 12 bases between. The germline gives CDR1 SQVTM, CDR2 ANQGSEA. The CDR3 loop spans 14 amino acids.

The chain links TRBV3-1 to TRBJ2-3; D gene unclear. Trimming stripped 5 bases from V and 10 bases from J, with 13 bases between. In germline, CDR1 is LGHDT, CDR2 YNNKEL (reference sequence). The CDR3 loop spans 12 amino acids. DNA for the CDR3: TGTGCCAGCAGCGCCCAAGGGCAGGCGCAGTATTTT. Translated, it gives CASSAQGQAQYF.

The CDR3 sequence: CASSQVPGQGQETQYF. CDR3 coding DNA: TGTGCCAGCAGCCAGGTCCCGGGACAGGGGCAGGAGACCCAGTACTTC. The chain carries TRBV7-2 and TRBJ2-5, with TRBD1 identical over 10 bases. CDR3 size: 16 residues. In germline, CDR1 is SGHTA, CDR2 FQGNSA. J lost 5 bases, V lost 5 bases, and 11 bases had no gene match.

The rearrangement uses TRBV28 and TRBJ1-5; the D is unclear. This CDR3 contains 15 residues. Trimming removed 5 bases at V and 3 bases at J, with 14 bases between. The germline gives CDR1 MDHEN, CDR2 SYDVKM. This CDR3 is CASSPPTGNNQPQHF. In nucleotides, the CDR3 is TGTGCCAGCAGTCCCCCGACGGGAAACAATCAGCCCCAGCATTTT.